This T cell receptor beta chain was captured by sequencing in a study of vaccination and CD4 T cells after COVID-19. The Oncomine TCR Beta short-read assay generated sequence data from the DNA of cultured CD4+ T cells. The authors extracted genomic DNA from cultured CD4+ T cells. TCRdb redid the calling of the PCR reads with MiXCR, one entry per CDR3 protein. The table shows 15,000 to 25,000 distinct CDR3 sequences, with about 56% occurring only once. For this clonotype: Its antigen is undetermined.

Specified treatment: approximately 11-day PBMC culture with coronavirus spike peptide pools or control peptides (ViraFEST assay). The CDR3 runs to 14 residues. Trimming stripped 6 bases from V and 6 bases from J, with 17 bases between. Germline V gene lookup returns CDR1 LNHDA and CDR2 SQIVND (reference sequence). Sequencing was done on a sample of CD4+ T cells from blood, cultured in vitro. This receptor was identified in a human donor who had recovered from COVID-19. The rearrangement joins TRBV19 to TRBJ1-2; a weak D match, TRBD1 (6 bases). Here the CDR3 reads CASRDGTDRDGYTF. The CDR3 DNA reads TGTGCCAGTAGGGATGGGACGGACAGAGATGGCTACACCTTC.